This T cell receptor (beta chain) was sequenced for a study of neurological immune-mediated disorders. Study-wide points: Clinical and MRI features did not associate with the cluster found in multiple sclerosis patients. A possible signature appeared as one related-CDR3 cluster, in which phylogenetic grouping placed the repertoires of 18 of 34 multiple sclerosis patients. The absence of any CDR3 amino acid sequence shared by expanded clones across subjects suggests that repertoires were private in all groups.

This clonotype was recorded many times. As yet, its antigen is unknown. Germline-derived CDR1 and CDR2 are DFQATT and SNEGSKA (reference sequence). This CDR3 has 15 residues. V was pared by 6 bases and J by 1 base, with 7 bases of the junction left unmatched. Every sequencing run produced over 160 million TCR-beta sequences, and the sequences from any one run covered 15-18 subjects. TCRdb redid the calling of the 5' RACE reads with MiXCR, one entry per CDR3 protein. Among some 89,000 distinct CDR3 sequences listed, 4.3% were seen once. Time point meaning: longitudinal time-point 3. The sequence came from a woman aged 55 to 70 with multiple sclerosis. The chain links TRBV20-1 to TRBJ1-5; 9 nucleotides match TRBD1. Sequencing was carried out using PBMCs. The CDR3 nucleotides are TGCAGTGCACCAGCCGGACAGGGGAGCAATCAGCCCCAGCATTTT. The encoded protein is CSAPAGQGSNQPQHF.